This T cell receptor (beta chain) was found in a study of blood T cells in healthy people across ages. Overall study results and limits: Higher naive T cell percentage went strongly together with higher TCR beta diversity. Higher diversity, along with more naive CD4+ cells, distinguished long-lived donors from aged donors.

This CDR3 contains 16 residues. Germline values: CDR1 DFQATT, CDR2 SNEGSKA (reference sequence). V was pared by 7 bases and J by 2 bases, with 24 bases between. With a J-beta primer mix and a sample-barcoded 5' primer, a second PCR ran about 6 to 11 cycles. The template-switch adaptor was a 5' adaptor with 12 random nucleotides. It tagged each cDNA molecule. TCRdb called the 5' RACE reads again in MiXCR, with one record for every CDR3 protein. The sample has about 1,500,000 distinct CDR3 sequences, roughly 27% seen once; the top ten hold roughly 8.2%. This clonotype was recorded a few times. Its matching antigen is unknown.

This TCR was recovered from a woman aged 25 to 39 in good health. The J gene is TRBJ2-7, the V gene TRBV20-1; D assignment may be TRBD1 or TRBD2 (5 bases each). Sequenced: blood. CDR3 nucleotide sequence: TGCAGTGTTAGGCGCCTAGTTGAGGGGATCCCCTACGAGCAGTACTTC. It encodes CSVRRLVEGIPYEQYF.